The next 9 T cell receptor beta chains were all read from a single sample in a study of shared clonotypes between healthy human individuals. Data came from immunoSEQ multiplex PCR; TCRdb stores just in-frame clones and leaves some out. The sample records millions of clones, roughly 94% being singletons. Input material: naive CD4+ T cells sorted from blood. Subset indicated: CD45RA+ positively selected. These TCRs come from a man between 18 and 35 years old in good health.

The chain couples TRBV10-3 to TRBJ2-1; 7 nucleotides line up with TRBD2. This CDR3 has 15 residues. Germline CDR1 reads ENHRY; CDR2 reads SYGVKD. After removal of 2 bases from V and 11 bases from J, the junction contained 12 bases not matched to a gene. CDR3 region: CAISEPFRLAGKQFF. The CDR3 DNA is TGTGCCATCAGTGAGCCCTTTAGACTAGCAGGAAAGCAGTTCTTC.

The chain combines TRBV29-1 with TRBJ2-3, with 8 positions matching TRBD2. This CDR3 is 16 amino acids long. From germline, CDR1 is SQVTM and CDR2 ANQGSEA. Germline trimming cut 7 bases from V and 3 bases from J; bases unmatched to any gene: 15. The CDR3, as DNA: TGCAGCGCCTTGCCTGGGGGAACTAGCGGTACAGATACGCAGTATTTT. It codes for CSALPGGTSGTDTQYF.

This rearrangement joins TRBV4-1 to TRBJ1-1; a possible D gene is TRBD1 (6 bases). V was shortened by 4 bases and J by 6 bases, with 24 bases between the two germline ends. CDR1 and CDR2 (germline): MGHRA, YSYEKL. The CDR3 loop spans 17 amino acids. The CDR3 coding sequence is TGCGCCAGCAGCCCGAGAGGGCCACAGGGTGGATTCGCTGAAGCTTTCTTT. The encoded protein is CASSPRGPQGGFAEAFF.

This clone was recorded only once. The rearrangement joins TRBV11-2 to TRBJ2-5; 8 nucleotides align to TRBD1. The DNA end lines up better with TRBJ2-7; the J call may be wrong. Germline V CDR1 and CDR2: SGHAT, FQNNGV. CDR3 size: 15 residues. The chain's CDR3 is CASSLEVRGPYEQYF. The DNA of the CDR3 is TGTGCCAGCAGCTTAGAAGTCAGGGGGCCCTACGAGCAGTACTTC.

CDR3 in amino acids: CAWCTGGYEQYF. CDR3 in DNA: TGTGCCTGGTGTACAGGGGGCTACGAGCAGTACTTC. The genes are TRBV30 and TRBJ2-7, with TRBD1 matching over 8 bases. Germline V gives CDR1 GTSNPN, CDR2 SVGIG (reference sequence). V gave up 5 bases and J gave up 3 bases; unmatched junction bases: 3. CDR3 length: 12 residues.

The rearrangement links TRBV30 to TRBJ2-1; 10 nucleotides agree with TRBD2. The CDR3 totals 15 residues. The V gene's germline CDR1 is GTSNPN and CDR2 SVGIG (reference sequence). V shed 3 bases and J 4 bases; nucleotides not matched to a gene: 6. CDR3 loop: CAWRTAGGVYNEQFF. In DNA form, the CDR3 reads TGTGCCTGGAGAACAGCGGGAGGGGTTTACAATGAGCAGTTCTTC.

About this clone itself: The same CDR3 can be traced to other DNA sequences in this sample. The gene calls are TRBV5-1 and TRBJ2-3; 8 bases align to TRBD2. Germline V gene lookup returns CDR1 SGHRS and CDR2 YFSETQ. The CDR3 spans 16 residues. V trimming: 3 bases; J trimming: 2 bases; junction bases outside the gene matches: 8. The CDR3 reads CASSSPSGGATDTQYF. CDR3 DNA sequence: TGCGCCAGCAGCTCGCCAAGCGGGGGAGCCACAGATACGCAGTATTTT.

This sequence joins TRBV19 and TRBJ1-1, with 10 bases fitting TRBD1. V dropped 4 bases and J dropped 11; count of bases not matched to a gene: 13. The germline gives CDR1 LNHDA, CDR2 SQIVND (reference sequence). This CDR3 contains 15 residues. The CDR3: CASSRRLDGTGVAFF. CDR3 nucleotide sequence: TGTGCCAGTAGTAGACGCCTCGATGGGACAGGGGTGGCTTTCTTT.

The chain couples TRBV9 to TRBJ2-1; TRBD2 matches at 10 bases. The CDR3 extends over 15 amino acids. Trimming cost V 3 bases and J 8 bases; bases outside gene matches: 8. Per germline, CDR1 SGDLS and CDR2 YYNGEE. The CDR3 nucleotides are TGTGCCAGCAGCGCCGTAGCGGGAGGAAGTGATGAGCAGTTCTTC. This translates into CASSAVAGGSDEQFF.